The 24 T cell receptor beta chains below were found in one sample sequenced in a study of blood T cell repertoires in COVID-19. Generated by immunoSEQ multiplex PCR, the TCRdb table keeps only in-frame clones and is missing some. The sample consists of approximately 200,000 clones, roughly nine tenths of them appearing once. Input material: PBMCs or T cells enriched from blood (not recorded which). Source of these receptors: a woman aged 40 to 49 with acute COVID-19.

This sequence joins TRBV6-5 and TRBJ2-3, with TRBD1 as a possible D gene (5 bases). Germline-derived CDR1 and CDR2 are MNHEY and SVGAGI. The V end was cut by 10 bases, the J end by 2 bases, with 16 bases between. The CDR3 runs to 14 residues. The CDR3 sequence: CATLDRSYTDTQYF. The CDR3 DNA follows: TGTGCCACCTTAGACAGATCATACACAGATACGCAGTATTTT.

The chain uses TRBV28 and TRBJ1-5; a possible D gene is TRBD1 (5 bases). The CDR3 loop spans 16 amino acids. Trimming pared 6 bases from V and 1 base from J, leaving 16 bases between. In germline, CDR1 is MDHEN, CDR2 SYDVKM. In nucleotides, the CDR3 is TGTGCCAGCAGCTCCTTTTGGGGGAGGAGCAATCAGCCCCAGCATTTT. Protein sequence: CASSSFWGRSNQPQHF. Full variable domain (missing parts from reference TRBV28 and TRBJ1-5): DVKVTQSSRYLVKRTGEKVFLECVQDMDHENMFWYRQDPGLGLRLIYFSYDVKMKEKGDIPEGYSVSREKKERFSLILESASTNQTSMYLCASSSFWGRSNQPQHFGDGTRLSIL.

This chain connects TRBV10-3 to TRBJ2-7; 7 positions match TRBD2. The junction had 11 bases not matched to a gene; V was cut back by 0 bases and J by 3 bases. Looked up from germline, CDR1 is ENHRY and CDR2 is SYGVKD. The CDR3 sequence is 17 residues long. CDR3 protein: CAISESIRRETFYEQYF. In DNA, the CDR3 is TGTGCCATCAGTGAGTCGATTAGGCGGGAGACCTTCTACGAGCAGTACTTC.

This sequence joins TRBV6-1 and TRBJ1-2, with 7 bases aligning to TRBD1. Germline-derived CDR1 and CDR2 are MNHNS and SASEGT. The CDR3 extends over 14 amino acids. The V gene end was trimmed by 2 bases and the J gene end by 4 bases; junction bases not matched to a gene: 4. In DNA form, the CDR3 reads TGTGCCAGCAGTGAATTCCAGGGGGGCTATGGCTACACCTTC. Its translation: CASSEFQGGYGYTF.

This clone was seen a handful of times. V usage is TRBV3-1 (or the pseudogene TRBV3-2) and J usage is TRBJ2-3, with 9 bases fitting TRBD2. Germline lookup yields CDR1 LGHDT and CDR2 YNNKEL (reference sequence). V lost 4 bases and J lost 0; bases outside the gene matches: 2. This CDR3 region has 15 residues. The CDR3 region has the DNA TGTGCCAGCAGCCCTACTAGCGGGAGCACAGATACGCAGTATTTT. It encodes CASSPTSGSTDTQYF.

The V and J genes are TRBV30 and TRBJ1-5, with D possibly matching TRBD1 (5 bases). Looked up from germline, CDR1 is GTSNPN and CDR2 is SVGIG (reference sequence). Trimming removed 5 bases from V and 7 bases from J, with 15 bases in between. The CDR3 is 13 amino acids. CDR3 DNA sequence: TGTGCCTGGGATTCAGGGAAGGGGCAGCCCCAGCATTTT. This sequence encodes CAWDSGKGQPQHF. Full variable domain (remainder filled in from reference TRBV30 and TRBJ1-5): SQTIHQWPATLVQPVGSPLSLECTVEGTSNPNLYWYRQAAGRGLQLLFYSVGIGQISSEVPQNLSASRPQDRQFILSSKKLLLSDSGFYLCAWDSGKGQPQHFGDGTRLSIL.

This clone is a singleton in its sample. V gene TRBV27 combines with J gene TRBJ1-5; 7 positions match TRBD1. Germline V gene lookup returns CDR1 MNHEY and CDR2 SMNVEV (reference sequence). Trimming removed 6 bases from V and 3 bases from J; junction bases left unmatched: 5. CDR3 length equals 14 residues. The CDR3 sequence is CASSDRAYNQPQHF. The CDR3 nucleotides are TGTGCCAGCAGCGACAGGGCCTACAATCAGCCCCAGCATTTT.

This clone is a singleton in its sample. This rearrangement joins TRBV28 to TRBJ2-7; D uncertain. The germline gives CDR1 MDHEN, CDR2 SYDVKM. The CDR3 is 15 residues long. The V gene lost 8 bases and the J gene lost 1 base, with 18 bases spanning the gap. In nucleotides, the CDR3 is TGTGCCAGCCTAAGTGTGGGCCGCCCGTCCTACGAGCAGTACTTC. Its translation is CASLSVGRPSYEQYF.

This clone has just one count. J is TRBJ2-1 and V is TRBV21-1; the D segment call TRBD2 is taken from the table without a DNA check. TRBV21-1 is an annotated pseudogene. This CDR3 is 22 amino acids long. As DNA, the CDR3 is TGTGCCAGCAGCAAAGGGGCGGACAAATGGACTAGCGGGAAATTCGTTTACAATGAGCAGTTCTTC. Translation gives CASSKGADKWTSGKFVYNEQFF.

This sequence joins TRBV1 and TRBJ1-5. TRBV1 is recorded as a pseudogene. The CDR3 is made up of 18 amino acids. The DNA of the CDR3 is TGCACCAGCAGCCAAGCCCAGGATTGGGGGAGGAGCAATCAGCCCCAGCATTTT. Translation: CTSSQAQDWGRSNQPQHF.

The rearrangement joins TRBV5-6 to TRBJ2-1; 9 positions match TRBD2. From germline, CDR1 is SGHDT and CDR2 YYEEEE. The CDR3 is made up of 13 amino acids. The V gene end was trimmed by 1 base and the J gene end by 10 bases; junction bases not matched to a gene: 3. The CDR3 loop is CASSLSGLAEQFF. As DNA, the CDR3 is TGTGCCAGCAGCTTGTCAGGACTAGCGGAGCAGTTCTTC.

This chain connects TRBV12-5 to TRBJ2-1; 12 positions agree with TRBD2. This CDR3 is 16 amino acids long. CDR1 and CDR2 from the germline V gene are LGHNT and FRNRAP. V trimming: 4 bases; J trimming: 6 bases; junction bases outside the gene matches: 7. The CDR3 nucleotides are TGTGCTAGTGGTTCAGCGGGACTAGCGGGTTTCAATGAGCAGTTCTTC. Protein sequence: CASGSAGLAGFNEQFF. The full variable domain, its missing parts supplied by reference TRBV12-5 and TRBJ2-1, is DARVTQTPRHKVTEMGQEVTMRCQPILGHNTVFWYRQTMMQGLELLAYFRNRAPLDDSGMPKDRFSAEMPDATLATLKIQPSEPRDSAVYFCASGSAGLAGFNEQFFGPGTRLTVL.

The chain joins TRBV7-9 to TRBJ2-2; 10 bases line up with TRBD2. The junction had 10 bases not matched to a gene; V was cut back by 3 bases and J by 0 bases. The CDR3 consists of 19 residues. The germline CDR1 and CDR2 sequences are SEHNR and FQNEAQ (reference sequence). The CDR3 region has the DNA TGTGCCAGCAGCTTTAGGCCTAGCGGGGGTCGCGCGAACACCGGGGAGCTGTTTTTT. This sequence encodes CASSFRPSGGRANTGELFF. The full variable domain, its missing parts supplied by reference TRBV7-9 and TRBJ2-2, is DTGVSQNPRHKITKRGQNVTFRCDPISEHNRLYWYRQTLGQGPEFLTYFQNEAQLEKSRLLSDRFSAERPKGSFSTLEIQRTEQGDSAMYLCASSFRPSGGRANTGELFFGEGSRLTVL.

The genes are TRBV6-1 and TRBJ2-1, with 9 positions matching TRBD2. Germline lookup yields CDR1 MNHNS and CDR2 SASEGT. This CDR3 has 15 amino acids. V trimming: 2 bases; J trimming: 5 bases; junction bases outside the gene matches: 4. The CDR3 DNA reads as TGTGCCAGCAGTGAACCGGTAGCGGGGGACAATGAGCAGTTCTTC. Its translation: CASSEPVAGDNEQFF.

This chain joins TRBV7-2 and TRBJ2-1; 7 nucleotides line up with TRBD2. V lost 6 bases and J lost 8; bases outside the gene matches: 13. Germline CDR1 is SGHTA and CDR2 is FQGNSA. The CDR3 loop spans 15 amino acids. As DNA, the CDR3 is TGTGCCAGCAGTCTTCAGCGGGGCCGTCTTGATGAGCAGTTCTTC. Protein sequence: CASSLQRGRLDEQFF.

This chain connects TRBV5-5 to TRBJ2-7, with D maybe TRBD2 (5 bases). The CDR3 is 14 residues long. Between the trimmed V and J ends, which lost 0 bases and 6 bases, there was a span of 13 bases. Germline CDR1 is SGHKS and CDR2 is YYEKEE (reference sequence). The CDR3 reads CASSLGPRGPEQYF. CDR3 sequence (DNA): TGTGCCAGCAGCTTGGGGCCTCGCGGGCCCGAGCAGTACTTC.

This clone was seen a single time. The J gene is TRBJ2-7, the V gene TRBV4-1; 9 bases align to TRBD1. CDR3 size: 16 residues. Unmatched junction bases numbered 8, after V lost 2 bases and J lost 3 bases. CDR1 is MGHRA and CDR2 is YSYEKL in the germline V gene. The CDR3 nucleotides are TGCGCCAGCAGCCAAAATACCGGGACAGGGCTCTACGAGCAGTACTTC. Protein product: CASSQNTGTGLYEQYF.

The chain combines TRBV4-1 with TRBJ1-4, with 8 positions matching TRBD1. V shed 2 bases and J 8 bases; nucleotides not matched to a gene: 1. Per the germline V gene, CDR1 is MGHRA and CDR2 is YSYEKL. There are 13 residues in the CDR3. The CDR3 region has the DNA TGCGCCAGCAGCCAAACAGGGGGAGAAAAACTGTTTTTT. Translated: CASSQTGGEKLFF.

In nucleotides, the CDR3 is TGTGCCAGCAGCTACCAATCGAACAGGGGGACAGCCTACGAGCAGTACTTC. Translating gives CASSYQSNRGTAYEQYF. The chain couples TRBV7-2 to TRBJ2-7; 8 nucleotides align to TRBD1. The CDR3 has 17 amino acids. J gave up 2 bases and V 4 bases, and 13 bases lay outside the gene matches. Per germline, CDR1 SGHTA and CDR2 FQGNSA.

The chain couples TRBV28 to TRBJ2-1; TRBD1 agrees at 7 bases. V shed 5 bases, J shed 4 bases, and the junction held 14 bases outside the gene matches. This CDR3 spans 17 amino acids. CDR1 is MDHEN, CDR2 SYDVKM, per germline. The CDR3 coding sequence is TGTGCCAGCAGTCCGTCCCGACAGGGTAAGGGGTACAATGAGCAGTTCTTC. Translation: CASSPSRQGKGYNEQFF. The variable domain in full, with the rest retrieved from reference TRBV28 and TRBJ2-1, is DVKVTQSSRYLVKRTGEKVFLECVQDMDHENMFWYRQDPGLGLRLIYFSYDVKMKEKGDIPEGYSVSREKKERFSLILESASTNQTSMYLCASSPSRQGKGYNEQFFGPGTRLTVL.

V is TRBV10-2 and J is TRBJ1-6; D might be TRBD1 (6 bases). CDR3 length equals 15 residues. The ends were cut back, 3 bases at V and 6 bases at J, with 12 bases in the middle. Germline assignment: CDR1 WSHSY and CDR2 SAAADI. The CDR3 is CASSEGGRGNSPLHF. In nucleotides, the CDR3 is TGCGCCAGCAGTGAAGGGGGTCGGGGTAATTCACCCCTCCACTTT.

J is TRBJ1-2 and V is TRBV5-5; a weak D match, TRBD1 (5 bases). CDR1 and CDR2 from the germline V gene are SGHKS and YYEKEE (reference sequence). This CDR3 region has 16 residues. V shed 0 bases and J shed 0 bases, with 12 bases lying between them. CDR3 sequence: CASSLVGGPANYGYTF. The CDR3 region has the DNA TGTGCCAGCAGCTTGGTGGGGGGACCAGCTAACTATGGCTACACCTTC.

The DNA of the CDR3 is TGTGCCAGCAGTTCCGAGCGGGAGCAAGAGACCCAGTACTTC. This gives the protein CASSSEREQETQYF. The rearrangement uses TRBV28 and TRBJ2-5, with 8 nucleotides matching TRBD2. Germline trimming cut 4 bases from V and 2 bases from J; bases unmatched to any gene: 3. CDR1 MDHEN and CDR2 SYDVKM come from the germline V gene. CDR3 length: 14 amino acids.

This clone has only one observation. The chain couples TRBV5-6 to TRBJ1-5, with TRBD1 matching 7 bases. This CDR3 region has 13 residues. Germline V lookup: CDR1 SGHDT, CDR2 YYEEEE. With V trimmed by 3 bases and J by 9 bases, 6 bases remained unmatched. DNA for the CDR3: TGTGCCAGCAGCTCGACAGGGATCGGGCCCCAGCATTTT. It translates to CASSSTGIGPQHF. The full variable domain, with the rest looked up from reference TRBV5-6 and TRBJ1-5, is DAGVTQSPTHLIKTRGQQVTLRCSPKSGHDTVSWYQQALGQGPQFIFQYYEEEERQRGNFPDRFSGHQFPNYSSELNVNALLLGDSALYLCASSSTGIGPQHFGDGTRLSIL.